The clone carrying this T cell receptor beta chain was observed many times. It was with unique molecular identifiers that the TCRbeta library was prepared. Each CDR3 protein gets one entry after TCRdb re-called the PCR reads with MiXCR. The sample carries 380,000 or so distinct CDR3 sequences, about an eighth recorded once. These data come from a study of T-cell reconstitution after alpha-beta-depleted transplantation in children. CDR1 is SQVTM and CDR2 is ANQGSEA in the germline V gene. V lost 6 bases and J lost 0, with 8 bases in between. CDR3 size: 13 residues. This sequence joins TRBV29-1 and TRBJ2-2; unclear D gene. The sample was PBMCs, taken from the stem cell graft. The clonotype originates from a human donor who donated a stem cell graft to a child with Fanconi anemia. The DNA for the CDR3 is TGCAGCGTCCGACAATCGAACACCGGGGAGCTGTTTTTT. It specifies CSVRQSNTGELFF.